This TCR beta chain was recovered during a study of T cells in women clearing cervical HPV infection. In the case of this clone: Its cognate antigen is unknown. The read ends 3 residues shy of where the CDR3 ends; the end is completed using the germline J gene.

Trimming removed 3 bases from V and 8 bases from J, with 16 bases in between. CDR1 and CDR2 (germline): SEHNR, FQNEAQ (reference sequence). CDR3 length equals 15 residues. Overall study results and limits: Cases carried less TRBV6-7 than controls: approximately 0.1% versus 0.16%.

Here immunoSEQ multiplex PCR was the method, and the copy in TCRdb shows in-frame clones only, minus some. Across some 39,000 clones, the top ten clones capture under 7% of the sample. The sequence was obtained from a woman between 18 and 70 years old with a cervical HPV16 infection that either progressed to CIN3+ or cleared (not recorded which). Sequencing used blood buffy coat. V and J are TRBV7-9 and TRBJ1-4, with a possible D match to TRBD1 (6 bases). CDR3 DNA, as far as it was read: TGTGCCAGCAGCTTGGGTCAGGGGTTTGGGGAAAAA. This translates into CASSLGQGFGEK. The complete CDR3 protein is CASSLGQGFGEKLFF.